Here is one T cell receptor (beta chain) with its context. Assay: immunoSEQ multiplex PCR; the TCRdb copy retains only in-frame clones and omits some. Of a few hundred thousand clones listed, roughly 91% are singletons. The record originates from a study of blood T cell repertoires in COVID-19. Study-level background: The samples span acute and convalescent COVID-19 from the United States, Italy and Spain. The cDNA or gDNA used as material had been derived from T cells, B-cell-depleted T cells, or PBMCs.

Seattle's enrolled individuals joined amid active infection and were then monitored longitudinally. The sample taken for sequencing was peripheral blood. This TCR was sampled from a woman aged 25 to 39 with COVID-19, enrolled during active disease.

CDR3 sequence (DNA): TGCGCCAGCAGCCAAATCCGAGGGGGTGGAAACACCATATATTTT. Translating it yields CASSQIRGGGNTIYF. This chain connects TRBV4-1 to TRBJ1-3; maybe TRBD1 (6 bases). Germline-derived CDR1 and CDR2 are MGHRA and YSYEKL. This CDR3 contains 15 residues. The V and J ends lost 2 bases and 3 bases respectively, with 11 bases between them.